The 29 T cell receptor beta chains presented below share a single source sample, sequenced in a study of Graves' ophthalmopathy and Graves' hyperthyroidism. The authors amplified TCR beta CDR3 regions from RNA transcripts. Scientists carried out first-round RT-PCR using HTBI primers and then a second-round multiplex PCR. One entry per CDR3 protein results from TCRdb running MiXCR on the multiplex PCR reads. The repertoire has 200,000 to 250,000 distinct CDR3 sequences, 20% to 25% of them found once; the top ten carry around 45%. What was sequenced was peripheral blood. The source is a woman in her forties or fifties with Graves' ophthalmopathy.

This clonotype occurred once. The V call is TRBV28, the J call TRBJ1-6, with 7 bases lining up with TRBD1. This CDR3 is 18 amino acids long. V was pared by 4 bases and J by 0 bases, with 9 bases of the junction left unmatched. CDR1 MDHEN and CDR2 SYDVKM come from the germline V gene. CDR3 loop: CASSSATGPLSYNSPLHF. CDR3 DNA: TGTGCCAGCAGTTCGGCGACAGGGCCCCTCTCCTATAATTCACCCCTCCACTTT.

The chain couples TRBV10-3 to TRBJ2-7, with D maybe TRBD2 (6 bases). Germline V gene sequence: CDR1 ENHRY, CDR2 SYGVKD. CDR3 length: 14 residues. Trimming stripped 2 bases from V and 3 bases from J, with 11 bases between. For the CDR3, the DNA is TGTGCCATCAGTGAGGGGGTTAGCGGCTACGAGCAGTACTTC. Protein: CAISEGVSGYEQYF.

This clonotype appeared many times. This sequence joins TRBV11-2 and TRBJ2-7; TRBD2 is a possible D gene (5 bases). The CDR3 runs 15 residues. V dropped 0 bases and J dropped 2 bases, with 11 bases sitting between them. The germline CDR1 and CDR2 sequences are SGHAT and FQNNGV. The DNA for the CDR3 is TGTGCCAGCAGCTTAGATCAGTTGGAGGCCTACGAGCAGTACTTC. Amino acids: CASSLDQLEAYEQYF.

Ten or more counts support this clonotype. V is TRBV30 and J is TRBJ2-7, with 9 bases aligning to TRBD1. Germline lookup yields CDR1 GTSNPN and CDR2 SVGIG (reference sequence). The CDR3 consists of 14 residues. After removal of 3 bases from V and 3 bases from J, the junction contained 6 bases not matched to a gene. The CDR3 protein is CAWRRRQGVYEQYF. The CDR3, as DNA: TGTGCCTGGAGGCGACGACAGGGGGTCTACGAGCAGTACTTC.

This clonotype was seen a few times. This chain joins TRBV11-2 and TRBJ2-2, with TRBD2 as a possible D gene (5 bases). V shed 3 bases and J shed 8 bases, with 19 bases lying between them. The CDR3 loop spans 16 amino acids. Germline-derived CDR1 and CDR2 are SGHAT and FQNNGV. The CDR3 region has the DNA TGTGCCAGCAGCTTCCGGGGAGATCTTCGTGGGGGGGAGCTGTTTTTT. It yields the protein CASSFRGDLRGGELFF.

There are many counts of this clonotype. The chain joins TRBV7-8 to TRBJ1-3; 8 bases map to TRBD1. Germline lookup yields CDR1 SGHVS and CDR2 FQNEAQ. Unmatched junction bases numbered 8, after V lost 1 base and J lost 0 bases. The CDR3 spans 18 residues. The CDR3 here is CASSLGPTGVGSGNTIYF. The CDR3, as DNA: TGTGCCAGCAGCTTAGGCCCGACAGGGGTGGGCTCTGGAAACACCATATATTTT.

This clonotype has at least ten counts. The V call is TRBV29-1, the J call TRBJ2-5; the D gene could be TRBD1 or TRBD2 (6 bases each). V shed 6 bases and J shed 5 bases, with 19 bases lying between them. This CDR3 is 14 amino acids long. Per germline, CDR1 SQVTM and CDR2 ANQGSEA. This CDR3 is CSVSWGAREETQYF. The CDR3 DNA follows: TGCAGCGTCTCCTGGGGGGCCCGTGAGGAGACCCAGTACTTC. The full variable domain, in which reference TRBV29-1 and TRBJ2-5 provide the parts outside the CDR3, is SAVISQKPSRDICQRGTSLTIQCQVDSQVTMMFWYRQQPGQSLTLIATANQGSEATYESGFVIDKFPISRPNLTFSTLTVSNMSPEDSSIYLCSVSWGAREETQYFGPGTRLLVL.

About this clonotype itself: The germline gene is not matched at one end of the junction; a read error may be the cause. This chain joins TRBV24-1 and TRBJ1-2; D gene ambiguous. CDR1 is KGHDR and CDR2 is SFDVKD in the germline V gene. This CDR3 region has 13 residues. The CDR3 DNA reads as TGTGCCACCAGTGTAGGGCAGAGCTATGGCTACATCTTC. Amino acid sequence: CATSVGQSYGYIF.

The chain carries TRBV2 and TRBJ1-5; D unresolved. The CDR3 extends over 16 amino acids. Germline V gene lookup returns CDR1 SNHLY and CDR2 FYNNEI. V lost 4 bases and J 0 bases, leaving 13 bases between the germline ends. CDR3 sequence reads: CASSGGRMYSNQPQHF. The CDR3 DNA is TGTGCCAGCAGTGGAGGTCGGATGTATAGCAATCAGCCCCAGCATTTT.

The chain has TRBV18 and TRBJ1-6; D is undetermined. Trimming removed 0 bases from V and 8 bases from J, with 5 bases in between. CDR1 and CDR2 (germline): KGHSH, LQKENI. This CDR3 is built from 13 residues. CDR3 nucleotides: TGTGCCAGCTCACCACCGTTCGATTCACCCCTCCACTTT. Protein: CASSPPFDSPLHF. The full variable domain, completed using reference TRBV18 and TRBJ1-6, is NAGVMQNPRHLVRRRGQEARLRCSPMKGHSHVYWYRQLPEEGLKFMVYLQKENIIDESGMPKERFSAEFPKEGPSILRIQQVVRGDSAAYFCASSPPFDSPLHFGNGTRLTVT.

This clonotype occurred many times. The chain couples TRBV30 to TRBJ2-2, with D tentatively TRBD2 (7 bases). Germline CDR1 GTSNPN, CDR2 SVGIG (reference sequence). The V end lost 0 bases, the J end lost 6 bases, and 14 bases lay between the germline ends. The CDR3 runs 15 residues. CDR3 in amino acids: CAWSVGGLISGELFF. The CDR3 coding sequence is TGTGCCTGGAGTGTGGGGGGGCTGATATCCGGGGAGCTGTTTTTT.

The chain couples TRBV2 to TRBJ2-7, with a tentative D call TRBD2 (6 bases). The CDR3 has 16 residues. CDR1 SNHLY and CDR2 FYNNEI come from the germline V gene. V was clipped by 7 bases and J by 1 base, with 20 bases between them. In nucleotides, the CDR3 is TGTGCCAGCATCCGGAGGGGCCTGACAGATTCCTACGAGCAGTACTTC. Translation gives CASIRRGLTDSYEQYF.

This clonotype was picked up one time. V usage is TRBV6-1 and J usage is TRBJ1-1, with unresolved D. CDR1 MNHNS and CDR2 SASEGT come from the germline V gene. The length of the CDR3 is 13 residues. V lost 4 bases to trimming and J lost 4 bases, with 10 bases between them. The CDR3 sequence: CASSASTATEAFF. The CDR3 DNA follows: TGTGCCAGCAGTGCCTCCACGGCCACTGAAGCTTTCTTT.

The gene calls are TRBV6-1 and TRBJ2-7; D is unresolved. Germline CDR1 and CDR2: MNHNS and SASEGT. This CDR3 region has 13 residues. V lost 4 bases and J 1 base, leaving 8 bases between the germline ends. The CDR3 reads CASSAERSYEQYF. The DNA for the CDR3 is TGTGCCAGCAGTGCCGAGAGGTCCTACGAGCAGTACTTC.

This clonotype was recorded many times. This chain uses TRBV12-3 or TRBV12-4 with TRBJ1-1; D gene unclear. The length of the CDR3 is 14 residues. The V end lost 2 bases, the J end lost 4 bases, and 11 bases lay between the germline ends. In nucleotides, the CDR3 is TGTGCCAGCAGTTTATTGGGGAGAGCCACTGAAGCTTTCTTT. Amino acid sequence: CASSLLGRATEAFF.

This clonotype has a count of ten or more. V is TRBV6-2 or TRBV6-3 and J is TRBJ2-7, with TRBD2 matching over 8 bases. Germline-derived CDR1 and CDR2 are MNHEY and SVGEGT. Unmatched junction bases numbered 7, after V lost 6 bases and J lost 0 bases. The CDR3 spans 15 residues. This chain's CDR3 is CASRPSGSNSYEQYF. The CDR3 coding sequence is TGTGCCAGCAGACCCAGCGGGAGCAACTCCTACGAGCAGTACTTC.

The sample holds a few counts of this clonotype. The chain links TRBV12-3 or TRBV12-4 to TRBJ1-1; TRBD1 aligns across 9 bases. With 8 bases clipped from V and 8 bases from J, the junction kept 12 bases outside the gene matches. The CDR3 runs 14 residues. This CDR3 is CASYPGQGRGEAFF. The CDR3 DNA follows: TGTGCCAGCTATCCCGGACAGGGGAGAGGGGAAGCTTTCTTT.

This clonotype was found many times. The rearrangement links TRBV5-1 to TRBJ2-6; a weak D match, TRBD1 (6 bases). The CDR3 totals 16 residues. Trimming took off 0 bases at V and 4 bases at J, with 11 bases between the two ends. The germline V gene encodes CDR1 SGHRS and CDR2 YFSETQ. The CDR3 bases are TGCGCCAGCAGCTTGGAGGCAGGGGCCGGGGCCAACGTCCTGACTTTC. As protein: CASSLEAGAGANVLTF.

The chain uses TRBV19 and TRBJ2-7; 8 positions match TRBD2. This CDR3 comprises 14 residues. Germline V gene sequence: CDR1 LNHDA, CDR2 SQIVND (reference sequence). The trim removed 6 bases at V and 6 bases at J, leaving 10 bases unmatched. CDR3 amino acids: CASSPLAGPREQYF. The CDR3 region has the DNA TGTGCCAGTAGCCCATTAGCGGGACCTCGCGAGCAGTACTTC.

This clonotype has at least ten counts. This chain connects TRBV18 to TRBJ1-1, with 7 bases aligning to TRBD1. Germline assignment: CDR1 KGHSH and CDR2 LQKENI. This CDR3 contains 16 residues. V was pared by 8 bases and J by 5 bases, with 17 bases of the junction left unmatched. The CDR3 loop is CASTSVAGQGGTEAFF. The DNA for the CDR3 is TGTGCCAGCACGTCCGTGGCAGGGCAGGGGGGAACTGAAGCTTTCTTT.

This clonotype was detected many times. The chain has TRBV11-3 and TRBJ2-5; a weak D match, TRBD2 (5 bases). V lost 5 bases to trimming and J lost 3 bases, with 13 bases between them. This CDR3 contains 14 residues. Germline CDR1 SGHNT, CDR2 YENEEA. CDR3 DNA: TGTGCCAGCAGCCCGGGCGGGTTAGAAGAGACCCAGTACTTC. As protein: CASSPGGLEETQYF.

This clonotype was seen a handful of times. The chain has TRBV27 and TRBJ2-4, with TRBD1 matching over 8 bases. Germline assignment: CDR1 MNHEY and CDR2 SMNVEV (reference sequence). V shed 7 bases, J shed 0 bases, and the junction held 11 bases outside the gene matches. The CDR3 length is 17 residues. The CDR3 coding sequence is TGTGCCAGCAAAGAATTCCCGCAGGGGGCAGCCAAAAACATTCAGTACTTC. Its translation: CASKEFPQGAAKNIQYF.

Ten or more counts support this clonotype. V is TRBV19 and J is TRBJ2-7; weak D call: TRBD2 (6 bases). This CDR3 is 12 amino acids long. Deletions cut 5 bases from V and 4 bases from J, with 9 bases between. Germline assignment: CDR1 LNHDA and CDR2 SQIVND (reference sequence). CDR3 nucleotides: TGTGCCAGTAGTGCCGGGGGATACGAGCAGTACTTC. It specifies CASSAGGYEQYF.

The genes are TRBV6-5 and TRBJ1-6; unclear D gene. The germline V and J ends were trimmed by 1 base and 8 bases, with 6 bases remaining between them. CDR1 MNHEY and CDR2 SVGAGI come from the germline V gene. The CDR3 runs to 13 residues. The CDR3 protein is CASSYLKDSPLHF. CDR3 nucleotide sequence: TGTGCCAGCAGTTACTTGAAGGATTCACCCCTCCACTTT.

V is TRBV6-2 or TRBV6-3 and J is TRBJ1-2; the D is unclear. Trimming took 8 bases from V and 0 from J, leaving 10 bases between them. The CDR3 runs 13 residues. CDR1 MNHEY and CDR2 SVGEGT come from the germline V gene. CDR3 nucleotides: TGTGCCAGCCGTGGCAGAACTAACTATGGCTACACCTTC. Its protein is CASRGRTNYGYTF.

This clonotype has a count of ten or more. The V call is TRBV25-1, the J call TRBJ2-2, with D possibly being TRBD1 (6 bases). The V end was cut by 8 bases, the J end by 6 bases, with 10 bases between. The germline V gene encodes CDR1 MGHDK and CDR2 SYGVNS. This CDR3 comprises 12 residues. The CDR3 sequence is CASHREPGELFF. The CDR3 coding sequence is TGTGCCAGCCACAGGGAACCCGGGGAGCTGTTTTTT.

This clonotype was counted ten times or more. The chain carries TRBV28 and TRBJ1-2; no clear D gene. The germline gives CDR1 MDHEN, CDR2 SYDVKM. CDR3 length equals 14 residues. V dropped 5 bases and J dropped 2 bases, with 12 bases sitting between them. The CDR3 spells CASSAHTGNYGYTF. DNA for the CDR3: TGTGCCAGCAGTGCTCATACCGGGAACTATGGCTACACCTTC.

This clonotype was seen at least ten times. The chain has TRBV2 and TRBJ1-1; TRBD1 agrees at 11 bases. CDR1 and CDR2 (germline): SNHLY, FYNNEI. V shed 2 bases and J 0 bases; nucleotides not matched to a gene: 17. The CDR3 is 21 residues long. CDR3 bases: TGTGCCAGCAGTGAACTCCCCCGGGACAGGGGGATATGGAGGATGAACACTGAAGCTTTCTTT. This encodes CASSELPRDRGIWRMNTEAFF.

This clonotype was seen at least ten times. J is TRBJ2-5 and V is TRBV20-1; 11 bases agree with TRBD2. This CDR3 spans 16 amino acids. The J segment lost 0 bases and the V segment lost 3 bases, leaving 6 bases of the junction unmatched. CDR1 is DFQATT and CDR2 is SNEGSKA in the germline V gene (reference sequence). The CDR3: CSASPLAGGHQETQYF. CDR3 bases: TGCAGTGCTAGTCCCCTAGCGGGGGGTCACCAAGAGACCCAGTACTTC.